Listed below are T cell receptor beta chains from one sample, sequenced in a study of blood T cell repertoires in COVID-19. Sequenced by immunoSEQ multiplex PCR; TCRdb stores in-frame clones only, minus some. The repertoire holds roughly 150,000 clones, with under 95% as singletons. The sample taken for sequencing was peripheral blood. The receptors derive from a man between 18 and 35 years old with COVID-19, enrolled during active disease. Both conserved end residues are part of each CDR3. D genes are given only for firm matches. Part of the rows lack a size; the others show once, few, many or a class for expanded clones.

J gene	D gene	clone size	V gene	CDR3 protein	CDR3 DNA
TRBJ2-1	TRBD2	NA	TRBV11-2	CASSLAVAGPYNEQFF	TGTGCCAGCAGCTTAGCGGTAGCGGGACCCTACAATGAGCAGTTCTTC
TRBJ1-2	TRBD1	NA	TRBV4-1	CASSRTGTEYGYTF	TGCGCCAGCAGCCGCACCGGGACAGAATATGGCTACACCTTC
TRBJ2-2	NA	once	TRBV4-3	CASSQDRGARFGELFF	TGCGCCAGCAGCCAAGATCGGGGGGCGCGGTTTGGGGAGCTGTTTTTT
TRBJ2-7	TRBD1	NA	TRBV6-6	CASSRTGEQYF	TGTGCCAGCAGTAGGACAGGGGAGCAGTACTTC
TRBJ1-5	NA	NA	TRBV3-1/TRBV3-2	CASSLGGLGDQPQHF	TGTGCCAGCAGCCTGGGAGGGCTCGGGGATCAGCCCCAGCATTTT
TRBJ2-7	NA	few	TRBV3-1/TRBV3-2	CASSQDYGRGPSAYEQYF	TGTGCCAGCAGCCAAGATTATGGAAGGGGCCCCTCGGCCTACGAGCAGTACTTC
TRBJ2-1	NA	NA	TRBV7-7	CASSLGASSYNEQFF	TGTGCTAGCAGCTTAGGAGCGAGCTCCTACAATGAGCAGTTCTTC
TRBJ2-2	TRBD1	NA	TRBV9	CASTRGTGAGELFF	TGTGCCAGCACCCGGGGCACAGGGGCCGGGGAGCTGTTTTTT
TRBJ2-1	TRBD2	NA	TRBV18	CASSGTSGRANEQFF	TGTGCCAGCTCAGGGACTAGCGGGAGGGCCAATGAGCAGTTCTTC
TRBJ2-7	TRBD1	NA	TRBV3-1/TRBV3-2	CASSPRTGVYEQYF	TGTGCCAGCAGCCCCCGGACAGGAGTCTACGAGCAGTACTTC
TRBJ2-7	NA	NA	TRBV28	CASSLAGSNEQYF	TGTGCCAGCAGTTTAGCAGGATCCAACGAGCAGTACTTC
TRBJ2-2	NA	NA	TRBV7-2	CASRKEMGELFF	TGTGCCAGCAGGAAAGAGATGGGGGAGCTGTTTTTT
TRBJ2-1	NA	NA	TRBV28	CASSLSGAGSRFF	TGTGCCAGCAGTTTATCGGGAGCAGGGAGTCGGTTCTTC
TRBJ1-2	NA	NA	TRBV5-1	CASSLDSASGYTF	TGCGCCAGCAGCTTGGATTCAGCGTCCGGCTACACCTTC
TRBJ2-1	TRBD2	NA	TRBV7-2	CASSGRERLAGVYEQFF	TGTGCCAGCAGCGGCAGGGAGCGGCTAGCGGGAGTCTATGAGCAGTTCTTC
TRBJ2-1	NA	NA	TRBV10-1	CASSSDRDSDYNEQFF	TGCGCCAGCAGCTCCGACCGGGACTCGGACTACAATGAGCAGTTCTTC
TRBJ1-6	TRBD1	NA	TRBV3-1/TRBV3-2	CASSTTQRGQGTDNSPLHF	TGTGCCAGCAGCACCACGCAACGGGGACAGGGGACCGATAATTCACCCCTCCACTTT
TRBJ2-1	TRBD2	NA	TRBV24-1	CATSDQPGLAGGDEQFF	TGTGCCACCAGTGATCAACCCGGACTAGCGGGAGGCGATGAGCAGTTCTTC
TRBJ1-1	NA	NA	TRBV29-1	CSVGGRANTEAFF	TGCAGCGTGGGGGGTAGGGCGAACACTGAAGCTTTCTTT
TRBJ1-1	NA	NA	TRBV13	CASSLGAGANTEAFF	TGTGCCAGCAGCTTAGGGGCAGGGGCGAACACTGAAGCTTTCTTT
TRBJ1-2	NA	NA	TRBV6-5	CASSSDGYTF	TGTGCCAGCAGTTCGGATGGCTACACCTTC
TRBJ1-2	NA	medium-sized	TRBV28	CASSIGGSYGYTF	TGTGCCAGCAGCATAGGCGGGTCCTATGGCTACACCTTC
TRBJ1-2	TRBD1	NA	TRBV6-5	CASSPDRDPSYGYTF	TGTGCCAGCAGTCCCGACAGGGACCCTAGCTATGGCTACACCTTC
TRBJ2-2	NA	NA	TRBV7-9	CASSLVLVTGELFF	TGTGCCAGCAGCTTAGTATTAGTCACCGGGGAGCTGTTTTTT
TRBJ2-2	NA	once	TRBV28	CASSLVSGGELFF	TGTGCCAGCAGTTTAGTAAGCGGCGGGGAGCTGTTTTTT
TRBJ1-2	NA	NA	TRBV25-1	CASSGYQAGGYTF	TGTGCCAGCAGCGGATACCAGGCGGGAGGCTACACCTTC
TRBJ1-1	TRBD1	NA	TRBV27	CASSRQGIGTEAFF	TGTGCCAGCAGTCGACAGGGAATCGGCACTGAAGCTTTCTTT
TRBJ2-7	TRBD2	NA	TRBV27	CASSLLAGAYEQYF	TGTGCCAGCAGTTTATTAGCGGGAGCATACGAGCAGTACTTC
TRBJ1-4	TRBD1	once	TRBV7-2	CASSLEGATNEKLLF	TGTGCCAGCAGCTTAGAGGGGGCAACTAATGAAAAACTGCTTTTT
TRBJ2-7	TRBD1	NA	TRBV28	CASSFSRDRGLMNEQYF	TGTGCCAGCAGTTTCTCCCGGGACAGGGGTCTTATGAACGAGCAGTACTTC
TRBJ2-1	NA	NA	TRBV9	CASSPTYNEQFF	TGTGCCAGCAGCCCCACTTACAATGAGCAGTTCTTC